Following are 16 T cell receptor beta chains from one sample sequenced in a study of blood T cells in healthy people across ages. The use of a sample-barcoded 5' primer and a J-beta primer mix characterized a second PCR of about 7 to 12 cycles. TCRdb passed the 5' RACE reads through MiXCR, listing each CDR3 protein once. In the table there are about 580,000 distinct CDR3 sequences, less than 60% of which are singletons. The sample comprised blood. Receptors were obtained from an elderly man in good health.

Here the CDR3 reads CASSRSGELFF. The DNA of the CDR3 is TGTGCCAGCAGCCGATCCGGGGAGCTGTTTTTT. The rearrangement joins TRBV6-2 or TRBV6-3 to TRBJ2-2; D remains unclear. V dropped 6 bases and J dropped 6 bases, with 5 bases sitting between them. CDR1 MNHEY and CDR2 SVGEGT come from the germline V gene. This CDR3 is 11 amino acids long.

The J gene is TRBJ1-1, the V gene TRBV19; 8 bases map to TRBD1. CDR3 length: 15 residues. Germline CDR1 and CDR2: LNHDA and SQIVND (reference sequence). Trimming took 1 base from V and 3 from J; bases not matched to a gene: 4. CDR3 sequence: CASSIGSTGDTEAFF. CDR3 nucleotide sequence: TGTGCCAGTAGTATAGGGTCGACAGGGGACACTGAAGCTTTCTTT.

This clonotype was observed at least ten times. The gene calls are TRBV6-5 and TRBJ1-1, with TRBD1 matching over 7 bases. CDR3 length: 14 amino acids. Germline trimming cut 2 bases from V and 7 bases from J; bases unmatched to any gene: 7. Germline V gene lookup returns CDR1 MNHEY and CDR2 SVGAGI. The chain's CDR3 is CASSYNNRQGEAFF. CDR3 DNA sequence: TGTGCCAGCAGTTACAATAACCGACAGGGTGAAGCTTTCTTT.

The chain has TRBV7-9 and TRBJ1-3, with D uncertain. Germline V gene data show CDR1 as SEHNR and CDR2 as FQNEAQ (reference sequence). Trimming took off 1 base at V and 11 bases at J, with 9 bases between the two ends. The CDR3 consists of 12 residues. The CDR3 DNA sequence: TGTGCCAGCAGCTTAGAAGTCCCGGCCATATATTTT. As protein: CASSLEVPAIYF.

CDR3 sequence: CATCDSYNSPLHF. For the CDR3, the DNA is TGTGCCACCTGTGATTCCTATAATTCACCCCTCCACTTT. The rearrangement uses TRBV6-6 and TRBJ1-6; D not certain. V was clipped by 10 bases and J by 1 base, with 8 bases between them. This CDR3 comprises 13 residues. CDR1 is MNHNY and CDR2 is SVGAGI in the germline V gene (reference sequence).

J is TRBJ2-2 and V is TRBV6-5; D not resolved. The V gene's germline CDR1 is MNHEY and CDR2 SVGAGI. Trimming took off 5 bases at V and 4 bases at J, with 8 bases between the two ends. The CDR3 covers 13 residues. This chain's CDR3 is CASSPPGTGELFF. CDR3 in DNA: TGTGCCAGCAGTCCACCAGGCACCGGGGAGCTGTTTTTT.

This chain links TRBV24-1 with TRBJ1-1; possible D gene TRBD1, 5 bases. From germline, CDR1 is KGHDR and CDR2 SFDVKD. The CDR3 loop spans 15 amino acids. Trimming removed 4 bases from V and 10 bases from J, with 21 bases in between. This CDR3 reads CATSDPRQFGGRAFF. In nucleotides, the CDR3 is TGTGCCACCAGTGACCCAAGACAGTTCGGGGGGAGAGCTTTCTTT.

CDR3 protein: CASRPGLAYNEQFF. The CDR3 DNA follows: TGTGCCAGCAGACCCGGGCTAGCCTACAATGAGCAGTTCTTC. This sequence joins TRBV2 and TRBJ2-1; D is ambiguous. Germline loops: CDR1 SNHLY, CDR2 FYNNEI. The CDR3 covers 14 residues. V shed 6 bases and J shed 2 bases, with 11 bases lying between them. The whole variable domain, remainder taken from reference TRBV2 and TRBJ2-1, is EPEVTQTPSHQVTQMGQEVILRCVPISNHLYFYWYRQILGQKVEFLVSFYNNEISEKSEIFDDQFSVERPDGSNFTLKIRSTKLEDSAMYFCASRPGLAYNEQFFGPGTRLTVL.

The genes are TRBV28 and TRBJ1-3; no definite D call. The CDR3 runs 14 residues. Germline CDR1 is MDHEN and CDR2 is SYDVKM. Trimming removed 7 bases from V and 0 bases from J, with 10 bases in between. CDR3 protein: CASKVWSSGNTIYF. CDR3 nucleotides: TGTGCCAGCAAAGTGTGGAGCTCTGGAAACACCATATATTTT.

As concerns this clonotype: A read error may be the cause here, since a much bigger clone is one base away. V is TRBV29-1 and J is TRBJ2-7; the D gene is possibly TRBD1 (5 bases). Germline CDR1 reads SQVTM; CDR2 reads ANQGSEA. This CDR3 is built from 12 residues. The CDR3: CNVVQGSYEQYF. The CDR3 DNA follows: TGCAACGTTGTCCAGGGCTCCTACGAGCAGTACTTC.

As concerns this clonotype: The junction does not match germline at one end; this may be a read error. The V and J genes are TRBV20-1 and TRBJ1-1, with D possibly TRBD1 on 5 matching bases. The CDR3 extends over 12 amino acids. CDR1 is DFQATT and CDR2 is SNEGSKA in the germline V gene (reference sequence). Written as DNA, the CDR3 is TGCAGTGCTATCATTCAGGGACCCGAAGCTTCCTTT. This sequence encodes CSAIIQGPEASF.

About this clonotype itself: A single base separates this from a much larger clone, so it may be a read error. The chain carries TRBV15 and TRBJ2-3; 7 bases are a match to TRBD2. V lost 0 bases and J lost 3; bases outside the gene matches: 3. This CDR3 spans 15 amino acids. Germline values: CDR1 LNHNV, CDR2 YYDKDF (reference sequence). The CDR3 DNA reads TGTGCCACCAGCAGAGATTGCGGGAGTACAGATACGCAGTATTTT. Protein: CATSRDCGSTDTQYF.

Of note for this clonotype: One junction end disagrees with the germline gene, perhaps due to a read error. V and J are TRBV7-8 and TRBJ2-5, with TRBD2 identical over 7 bases. This CDR3 region has 15 residues. Germline-derived CDR1 and CDR2 are SGHVS and FQNEAQ. The CDR3 coding sequence is TGTGCCGGCAGCTTGGAGGGAGGGTGGCAAGAGACCCAGTACTTC. This sequence encodes CAGSLEGGWQETQYF.

This clonotype was found many times. This chain joins TRBV3-1 and TRBJ2-1; D tentatively reads TRBD1 or TRBD2 (5 bases each). CDR1 and CDR2 (germline): LGHDT, YNNKEL (reference sequence). CDR3 length equals 13 residues. Trimming shortened V by 2 bases and J by 13 bases, and 15 bases separated the two germline ends. The chain's CDR3 is CASSQPPGPKQFF. In nucleotides, the CDR3 is TGTGCCAGCAGCCAACCGCCGGGACCTAAACAGTTCTTC.

This clonotype was seen a handful of times. V and J are TRBV20-1 and TRBJ2-7, with 7 bases aligning to TRBD1. V lost 3 bases to trimming and J lost 3 bases; unmatched junction nucleotides: 8. The CDR3 spans 14 residues. Germline V gene sequence: CDR1 DFQATT, CDR2 SNEGSKA (reference sequence). The CDR3 region is CSASRGQRDYEQYF. The CDR3 bases are TGCAGTGCTAGTCGGGGACAGCGAGACTACGAGCAGTACTTC.

There are many counts of this clonotype. The chain combines TRBV6-6 with TRBJ2-7; 7 nucleotides line up with TRBD1. The germline CDR1 and CDR2 sequences are MNHNY and SVGAGI (reference sequence). This CDR3 is 17 amino acids long. Germline trimming cut 0 bases from V and 4 bases from J; bases unmatched to any gene: 12. CDR3 sequence: CASSYSQVGTDVYEQYF. The CDR3 DNA reads TGTGCCAGCAGTTACTCTCAGGTCGGGACAGATGTTTACGAGCAGTACTTC.